Sequencing of this TCR beta chain was carried out in a study of cytomegalovirus exposure and HLA in healthy donors. Notes on the study in general: The classifier reportedly diagnosed cytomegalovirus status with high specificity and sensitivity.

Sequenced by immunoSEQ multiplex PCR; TCRdb stores in-frame clones only, minus some. The sample consists of some 99,000 clones, roughly 90% of them appearing once. CDR3 length equals 18 residues. Germline lookup yields CDR1 SGHNT and CDR2 YYREEE (reference sequence). V was shortened by 3 bases and J by 6 bases, with 25 bases between the two germline ends. This clone was observed once. Its antigen is not identified. The J gene is TRBJ2-1, the V gene TRBV5-4, with D maybe TRBD2 (6 bases). The sequence derives from a woman under 30 in good health and CMV-seronegative. Sequenced material: PBMCs. DNA for the CDR3: TGTGCCAGCAGCTCCGAATGGGGACTTAACTCCGGGGCCAATGAGCAGTTCTTC. It is translated as CASSSEWGLNSGANEQFF. The full variable domain, its missing parts supplied by reference TRBV5-4 and TRBJ2-1, is ETGVTQSPTHLIKTRGQQVTLRCSSQSGHNTVSWYQQALGQGPQFIFQYYREEENGRGNFPPRFSGLQFPNYSSELNVNALELDDSALYLCASSSEWGLNSGANEQFFGPGTRLTVL.